This T cell receptor beta chain was captured by sequencing in a study of CD8 T cells in ankylosing spondylitis (dated by TCRdb to the late 2010s). In the study overall: The study set out to find disease-linked TCR variants by profiling T cell receptor beta repertoires in ankylosing spondylitis patients and healthy donors. Samples of peripheral blood were taken, and for ankylosing spondylitis patients, synovial fluid was collected as well. In total, the full study cohort was made up of 85 to 140 healthy donors and 20 to 25 ankylosing spondylitis patients.

General study outcomes and caveats: Some motif variants had previously been reported in the synovial fluid and blood of reactive arthritis patients, which suggests shared mechanisms of disease initiation. A TCR beta motif of 8 or 9 highly homologous amino acid variants appeared characteristic of blood from ankylosing spondylitis patients. According to the report, matched synovial fluid samples from ankylosing spondylitis patients were significantly enriched for the disease-linked clones. The disease-linked clones showed a CD8+ phenotype and occurred at relatively low frequencies in peripheral blood.

The instrument was an Illumina HiSeq 2500. TCR beta libraries were prepared by quantitative 5'-RACE with molecular barcodes. In the authors' own workflow: To identify disease-linked TCR variants, a new computational method was used, one built on a probabilistic model of VDJ rearrangement. TCRdb reran the public reads through fastp at Q25 and MiXCR, keeping productive beta chains. Entries are consolidated by CDR3 protein sequence, retaining the most common genes and DNA. V and J calls and clone size were set by TCRdb, not the authors. The sample has 400,000 or so distinct CDR3 sequences on record, around 26% of them singletons. The ten largest clones add up to about 0.89% of the sample. Relative to germline, V is 6 bases shorter and J is 14 bases shorter, with 23 bases between their ends. Per the germline V gene (reference sequence), LGHDT is the CDR1 and YNNKEL is the CDR2. Its CDR3 holds 14 amino acids, cysteine through phenylalanine. CDR3 DNA only is kept here, 42 bases in frame from base 1.

Turning to this clonotype: The clone's antigen remains unknown. No base-level quality is on record; no much larger clone is a single base apart.

The TCR comes from a male donor with ankylosing spondylitis. The sequence is built from TRBV3-1 and TRBJ2-1, with an unclear D gene assignment. Sequencing was performed on blood, either unsorted or a sorted T cell fraction (not recorded which). The base sequence is TGTGCCAGCAGGCCCCGCGGTCAAACAAAAAGGAAGTTCTTC. Its protein reads: CASRPRGQTKRKFF.